This T cell receptor beta chain emerged from a study of CD8 T cells in ankylosing spondylitis. In this sample, this clonotype turned up many times. Its matching antigen is unknown. This CDR3 has 14 amino acids. CDR1 and CDR2 from the germline V gene are SGHRS and YFSETQ. V lost 0 bases and J lost 4, with 9 bases in between. TCRdb re-called the 5' RACE reads with MiXCR, one entry per CDR3 protein. The table has 350,000 to 550,000 distinct CDR3 sequences, 25% to 30% seen once. Overall study results and limits: Prior literature has documented some motif variants in synovial fluid and blood from reactive arthritis. In ankylosing spondylitis blood, a motif of roughly 8 highly homologous TCR beta variants appeared characteristic. Within peripheral blood, clones linked to disease were CD8+ and relatively rare.

The chain is built from TRBV5-1 and TRBJ2-3; D is unresolved. Specimen: blood, either unsorted or a sorted T cell fraction (not recorded which). This clonotype was obtained from a male donor with ankylosing spondylitis. CDR3 nucleotides: TGCGCCAGCAGCTTGGAGGGCAAAGCAGATACGCAGTATTTT. It specifies CASSLEGKADTQYF.